This TCR beta chain was retrieved from a study of early T cells in non-severe SARS-CoV-2 infection. Study in general: The input, bulk RNA from unsorted whole blood, was sequenced, and chains were unpaired.

Study conclusions and caveats: Database matching using VDJdb favored anti-spike CD8 responses, with private and CD4 specificities left missing.

Looked up from germline, CDR1 is WSHSY and CDR2 is SAAADI. The V gene end was trimmed by 8 bases and the J gene end by 4 bases; junction bases not matched to a gene: 9. The CDR3 is 15 residues long. Attachment of unique molecular identifiers was made to individual cDNA molecules. TCRdb processed the 5' RACE reads anew with MiXCR; each CDR3 protein has one entry. The sample lists about 80,000 distinct CDR3 sequences, about 5% occurring once. This clonotype was detected only a few times. The antigen remains unidentified. V is TRBV10-2 and J is TRBJ1-1; TRBD1 aligns across 11 bases. The sequencing here drew on whole blood, taken at baseline. This clonotype was obtained from an adult who was a healthcare worker with PCR-confirmed SARS-CoV-2 infection or an uninfected control (not recorded which). The CDR3 bases are TGCGCCAGCTCTGGACAGGGGGCCTCGGGCACTGAAGCTTTCTTT. It yields the protein CASSGQGASGTEAFF.